These T cell receptor beta chains were read from a single sample in a study of cytomegalovirus exposure and HLA in healthy donors. The table came from immunoSEQ multiplex PCR; TCRdb's copy has only in-frame clones and leaves some out. This table has under 250,000 clones, 76% appearing once. Sequencing was done on a sample of PBMCs. Receptor source: a man aged 18 to 29 in good health and CMV-seronegative. Both conserved end residues are part of each CDR3. D genes are given only for firm matches. Only some rows state a clone size, as once, few, many or a class for expanded clones.

clone_size	j_call	d_call	v_call	cdr3_aa	cdr3_nt
few	TRBJ2-7	-	TRBV19	CASTTGHQRHEQYF	TGTGCCAGTACCACGGGACACCAAAGACACGAGCAGTACTTC
-	TRBJ2-7	-	TRBV7-9	CSSSFDLSGMVYEQYF	TGTTCCAGCAGCTTTGATTTGTCCGGGATGGTTTATGAGCAGTACTTC
-	TRBJ1-5	-	TRBV6-5	CASSYDGYQPQHF	TGTGCCAGCAGTTACGACGGGTATCAGCCCCAGCATTTT
once	TRBJ2-7	-	TRBV2	CASSARTASPYEQYF	TGTGCCAGCAGTGCCCGGACAGCGAGCCCCTACGAGCAGTACTTC
-	TRBJ2-7	TRBD2	TRBV2	CASSRDASGKTYEQYF	TGTGCCAGCAGTAGAGACGCTAGCGGGAAGACCTACGAGCAGTACTTC
-	TRBJ1-3	TRBD1	TRBV27	CASSLSGLQGDTIYF	TGTGCCAGCAGTTTATCCGGGCTTCAGGGGGACACCATATATTTT
-	TRBJ2-7	TRBD2	TRBV28	CASSPPSGGYYEQYF	TGTGCCAGCAGCCCTCCTAGCGGGGGATACTACGAGCAGTACTTC
-	TRBJ1-2	-	TRBV19	CASSRQHIGRTNYGYTF	TGTGCCAGTAGTAGACAACACATAGGCAGGACTAACTATGGCTACACCTTC
-	TRBJ1-3	-	TRBV6-5	CASSYGATSGNTIYF	TGTGCCAGCAGTTACGGGGCAACCTCTGGAAACACCATATATTTT
-	TRBJ1-2	-	TRBV30	CAWSVKGPRGYGYTF	TGTGCCTGGAGTGTAAAGGGCCCTCGGGGCTATGGCTACACCTTC
once	TRBJ2-2	TRBD2	TRBV30	CAWLKTSGRAGELFF	TGTGCCTGGCTTAAGACTAGCGGGAGGGCCGGGGAGCTGTTTTTT
few	TRBJ2-1	-	TRBV4-1	CASSQDLGQPKQFF	TGCGCCAGCAGCCAAGATCTTGGACAGCCAAAGCAGTTCTTC
-	TRBJ2-7	TRBD1	TRBV10-3	CAICSDRDYEQYF	TGTGCCATCTGTTCCGACAGGGACTACGAGCAGTACTTC
-	TRBJ1-4	-	TRBV6-1	CASSGTWAVEKLFF	TGTGCCAGCAGTGGGACATGGGCCGTTGAAAAACTGTTTTTT
few	TRBJ1-1	-	TRBV18	CASSPPARGLVAFF	TGTGCCAGCTCACCACCGGCCAGGGGTTTGGTAGCTTTCTTT
-	TRBJ2-7	-	TRBV11-2	CASSLVLAREQYF	TGTGCCAGCAGCTTAGTTCTAGCAAGGGAGCAGTACTTC
-	TRBJ2-7	TRBD1	TRBV23-1	CANSQRQGVTYEQYF	TGCGCCAACAGTCAACGACAGGGGGTAACCTACGAGCAGTACTTC
-	TRBJ1-3	-	TRBV28	CASSVGGVSLGNTIYF	TGTGCCAGCTCGGTCGGGGGGGTCAGCTTAGGAAACACCATATATTTT
-	TRBJ1-4	-	TRBV15	CATSRDRGPEKLFF	TGTGCCACCAGCAGAGATCGAGGTCCCGAAAAACTGTTTTTT
-	TRBJ1-2	-	TRBV10-1	CASSPDRSYGYTF	TGCGCCAGCAGTCCTGACAGGAGTTATGGCTACACCTTC
-	TRBJ1-5	-	TRBV18	CASSPPEGSQPQHF	TGTGCCAGCTCACCACCGGAGGGTTCTCAGCCCCAGCATTTT
-	TRBJ2-7	-	TRBV5-1	CASSYGGTYEQYF	TGCGCCAGCAGCTACGGAGGGACCTACGAGCAGTACTTC
-	TRBJ2-3	-	TRBV7-2	CASSLLWAGGTDTQYF	TGTGCCAGCAGCTTACTGTGGGCGGGCGGCACAGATACGCAGTATTTT
-	TRBJ2-1	TRBD2	TRBV5-4	CASSSMTSVAVNEQFF	TGTGCCAGCAGCTCCATGACTAGCGTCGCTGTCAATGAGCAGTTCTTC